The clone carrying this T cell receptor (beta chain) has ten or more counts. The antigen is undetermined. Sample time point: newly diagnosed GD, antithyroid drugs for less than 3 months. Researchers made the TCR library from RNA that was extracted from PBMCs. The CDR3 has 14 residues. V lost 4 bases, J lost 6 bases, and 4 bases stayed unmatched. Germline loops: CDR1 SEHNR, CDR2 FQNEAQ (reference sequence). This entry is derived from a study of regulatory T cells in long-lasting Graves disease. Both iRepertoire HTBI primers and Arm-PCR of CDR3 regions were used to build the TCR beta libraries. Each CDR3 protein is one row after TCRdb ran MiXCR on the multiplex PCR reads. The sample records roughly 400,000 distinct CDR3 sequences, roughly 15% being singletons. Study findings and constraints: Persistent patients shared more public clonotypes (over 2,500) than new patients (approximately 900).

These data are also associated with another study on T cells in Graves' hyperthyroidism and ophthalmopathy. That study adds: Blood also held most thyroid clonotypes expanded beyond 0.001.

Sequencing used peripheral blood mononuclear cells (PBMCs), obtained at new diagnosis, from a patient treated with antithyroid drugs. The sequence derives from a woman aged 18-35 years with Graves disease. The rearrangement joins TRBV7-9 to TRBJ2-1; 9 bases match TRBD1. This CDR3 is CASSSQDRGNEQFF. The CDR3 DNA reads as TGTGCCAGCAGCTCGCAGGACAGGGGCAATGAGCAGTTCTTC.